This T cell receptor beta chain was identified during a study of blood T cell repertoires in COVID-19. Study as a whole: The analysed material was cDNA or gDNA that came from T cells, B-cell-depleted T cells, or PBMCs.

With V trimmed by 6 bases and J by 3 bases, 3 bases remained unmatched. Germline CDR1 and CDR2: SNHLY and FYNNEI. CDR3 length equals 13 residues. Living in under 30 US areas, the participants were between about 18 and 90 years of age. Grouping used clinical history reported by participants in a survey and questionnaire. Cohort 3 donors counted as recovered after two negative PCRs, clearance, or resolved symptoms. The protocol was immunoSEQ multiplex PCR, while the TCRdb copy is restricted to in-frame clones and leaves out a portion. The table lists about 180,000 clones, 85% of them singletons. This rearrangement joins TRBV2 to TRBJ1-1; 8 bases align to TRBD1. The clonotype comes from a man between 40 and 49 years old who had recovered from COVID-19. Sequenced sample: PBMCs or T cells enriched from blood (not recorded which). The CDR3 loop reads CASRDREDTEAFF. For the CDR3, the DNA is TGTGCCAGCAGGGACAGGGAGGACACTGAAGCTTTCTTT.